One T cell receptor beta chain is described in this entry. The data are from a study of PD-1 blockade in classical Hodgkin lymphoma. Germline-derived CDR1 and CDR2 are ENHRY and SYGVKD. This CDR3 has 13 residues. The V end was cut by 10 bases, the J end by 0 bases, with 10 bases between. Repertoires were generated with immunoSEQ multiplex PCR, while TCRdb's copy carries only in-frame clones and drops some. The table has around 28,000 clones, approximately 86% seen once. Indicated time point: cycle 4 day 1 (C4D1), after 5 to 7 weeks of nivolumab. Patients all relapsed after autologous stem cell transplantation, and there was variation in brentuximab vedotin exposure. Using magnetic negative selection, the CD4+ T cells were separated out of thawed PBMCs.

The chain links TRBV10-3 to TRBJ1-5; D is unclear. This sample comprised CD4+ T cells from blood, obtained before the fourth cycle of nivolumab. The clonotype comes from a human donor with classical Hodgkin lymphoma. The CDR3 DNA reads TGTGCCACCCCGGACCATAGCAATCAGCCCCAGCATTTT. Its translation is CATPDHSNQPQHF.